This T cell receptor beta chain was sequenced for a study of blood T cell repertoires in COVID-19. Across the whole study: Samples representing acute and convalescent COVID-19 were sourced from the United States, Italy and Spain. Sources were T cells, B-cell-depleted T cells, or PBMCs; the material itself was cDNA or gDNA.

As processed by the authors: Amplification with reference gene primers provided the estimates of nucleated cell counts. Libraries were prepared by immunoSEQ multiplex PCR; TCRdb keeps only in-frame clonotypes and omits some of them. V and J calls plus clone size are reproduced from that table; the DNA served to infer D and trimming. This sample has fewer than 40,000 clones; around nine tenths occur once, and the top ten carry 25%. This clone was detected a few times. Losses at the gene ends were 6 bases for V and 8 bases for J; bases not matched to a gene: 9. The CDR3 is 13 amino acids. Sequenced sample: peripheral blood. The source of this sequence is a woman older than 75 with active or convalescent COVID-19. The rearrangement uses TRBV12-3 or TRBV12-4 and TRBJ1-2; 7 bases are a match to TRBD1. The CDR3: CASRSDRAHGYTF. CDR3 DNA: TGTGCCAGCAGATCTGACAGGGCCCACGGCTACACCTTC.